Each of the 5 T cell receptor beta chains below was sequenced from the same sample in a study of OX40 agonist ivuxolimab in advanced cancers. Profiled with immunoSEQ multiplex PCR; TCRdb holds only in-frame clones, not every one. The sample records more than 15,000 clones, over 75% being singletons. The sample consisted of CD4+ or CD8+ T cells sorted from blood, taken in a trial of the OX40 agonist ivuxolimab. The receptors derive from an adult with an advanced solid tumor such as melanoma, head and neck, liver or kidney cancer.

The rearrangement links TRBV5-1 to TRBJ1-4; D remains unclear. Trimming cost V 5 bases and J 4 bases, with 12 bases left between them. The CDR3 is made up of 14 amino acids. The germline CDR1 and CDR2 sequences are SGHRS and YFSETQ. In DNA, the CDR3 is TGCGCCAGCAGTGGTACAAATTATAATGAAAAACTGTTTTTT. This codes for CASSGTNYNEKLFF. The full variable domain, its missing parts supplied by reference TRBV5-1 and TRBJ1-4, is KAGVTQTPRYLIKTRGQQVTLSCSPISGHRSVSWYQQTPGQGLQFLFEYFSETQRNKGNFPGRFSGRQFSNSRSEMNVSTLELGDSALYLCASSGTNYNEKLFFGSGTQLSVL.

The chain links TRBV19 to TRBJ1-1, with a weak D call TRBD1 (6 bases). CDR3 length: 14 residues. The germline V gene encodes CDR1 LNHDA and CDR2 SQIVND (reference sequence). Deletions cut 6 bases from V and 4 bases from J, with 15 bases between. CDR3 sequence: CASSTDRFGTEAFF. In DNA form, the CDR3 reads TGTGCCAGTAGCACCGACAGGTTTGGCACTGAAGCTTTCTTT.

This clone was detected only a few times. The chain couples TRBV11-2 to TRBJ2-7; 7 bases agree with TRBD1. The CDR3 consists of 15 residues. With 1 base clipped from V and 6 bases from J, the junction kept 9 bases outside the gene matches. Germline V gives CDR1 SGHAT, CDR2 FQNNGV. This CDR3 is CASSLVGSRQGEQYF. The CDR3 bases are TGTGCCAGCAGCTTAGTGGGGTCTCGACAGGGCGAGCAGTACTTC.

The chain carries TRBV19 and TRBJ2-3, with 9 bases fitting TRBD2. V lost 2 bases, J lost 4 bases, and 1 base stayed unmatched. CDR3 length: 14 residues. Germline CDR1 reads LNHDA; CDR2 reads SQIVND (reference sequence). The CDR3, as DNA: TGTGCCAGTAGTATAAGCGGGGGGCCAGATACGCAGTATTTT. It yields the protein CASSISGGPDTQYF. The full variable domain, rest sourced from reference TRBV19 and TRBJ2-3, is DGGITQSPKYLFRKEGQNVTLSCEQNLNHDAMYWYRQDPGQGLRLIYYSQIVNDFQKGDIAEGYSVSREKKESFPLTVTSAQKNPTAFYLCASSISGGPDTQYFGPGTRLTVL.

This clone was found once. The rearrangement links TRBV20-1 to TRBJ2-5; D assignment may be TRBD1 or TRBD2 (5 bases each). The CDR3 loop spans 10 amino acids. Germline V gene lookup returns CDR1 DFQATT and CDR2 SNEGSKA (reference sequence). V was cut by 3 bases and J by 10 bases, with 9 bases left in between. DNA of the CDR3: TGCAGTGCTAGTGCTGGGGGCCAGTACTTC. This translates into CSASAGGQYF.